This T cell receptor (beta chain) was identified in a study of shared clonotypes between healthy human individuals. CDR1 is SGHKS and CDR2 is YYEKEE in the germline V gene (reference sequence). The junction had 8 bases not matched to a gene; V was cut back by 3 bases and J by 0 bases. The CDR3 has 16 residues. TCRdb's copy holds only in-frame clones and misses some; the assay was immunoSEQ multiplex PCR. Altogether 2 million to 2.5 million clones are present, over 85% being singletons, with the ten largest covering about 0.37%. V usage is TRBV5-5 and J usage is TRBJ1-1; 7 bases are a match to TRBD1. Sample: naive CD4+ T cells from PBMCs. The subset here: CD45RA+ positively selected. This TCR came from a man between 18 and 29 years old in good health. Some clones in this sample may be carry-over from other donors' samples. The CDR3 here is CASSSGQTSVNTEAFF. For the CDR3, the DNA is TGTGCCAGCAGCTCGGGACAGACCTCGGTGAACACTGAAGCTTTCTTT.